Below, 2 T cell receptor beta chains from the same sample are listed, as sequenced in a study of cytomegalovirus exposure and HLA in healthy donors. Both 60 Vbeta primers and 13 Jbeta primers went into the PCR. Libraries were prepared by immunoSEQ multiplex PCR; TCRdb keeps only in-frame clonotypes and omits some of them. The top ten clones hold approximately 1.5% of a sample with roughly 97,000 clones, 78% of them seen once. Source material: PBMCs. The receptor set was obtained from a woman aged 35 to 49 in good health and CMV-seronegative.

J is TRBJ1-1 and V is TRBV29-1; D remains ambiguous. This CDR3 is 12 amino acids long. V was shortened by 7 bases and J by 4 bases, with 13 bases between the two germline ends. Germline V gene sequence: CDR1 SQVTM, CDR2 ANQGSEA. DNA of the CDR3: TGCAGCGATGACGGTTTACCCACTGAAGCTTTCTTT. This sequence encodes CSDDGLPTEAFF.

The CDR3 reads CASSQLAGGPSEQYF. The CDR3 DNA sequence: TGTGCCAGCAGTCAGCTAGCGGGAGGGCCCAGCGAGCAGTACTTC. The V call is TRBV27, the J call TRBJ2-5, with 12 bases fitting TRBD2. The assigned J gene may be wrong: the sequence end matches TRBJ2-7 better. Germline V gene lookup returns CDR1 MNHEY and CDR2 SMNVEV (reference sequence). This CDR3 spans 15 amino acids.